A selection of T cell receptor beta chains follows, all from one sample in a study of CD8+CD57+ T cells in acquired aplastic anemia. TCRdb reprocessed the reads with MiXCR, giving one entry per CDR3 protein. The table records 180,000 or so distinct CDR3 sequences, less than 60% of them present only once. The sample was sorted CD4+, CD8+, or CD8+CD57+ T cells (not recorded which) from PBMCs. Receptors were obtained from a human donor with aplastic anemia. Each CDR3 is given with its conserved first and last residue. D genes are given only for firm matches. Expanded clones are given a class, and other clones once, few, many or no size at all.

clone_size,d_call,v_call,j_call,cdr3_aa,cdr3_nt
-,-,TRBV19,TRBJ2-5,CASSQLALSGETQYF,TGTGCCAGTAGTCAACTAGCCCTTTCGGGGGAGACCCAGTACTTC
few,-,TRBV5-4,TRBJ1-3,CASSLAVGRSGNTIYF,TGTGCCAGCAGCTTGGCGGTGGGTAGATCTGGAAACACCATATATTTT
-,-,TRBV27,TRBJ1-2,CASSYRVGNYGYTF,TGTGCCAGCAGTTACAGGGTCGGTAACTATGGCTACACCTTC
-,-,TRBV10-3,TRBJ1-2,CAITGGSNYGYTF,TGTGCCATCACGGGGGGTTCTAACTATGGCTACACCTTC
few,-,TRBV5-4,TRBJ1-3,CASSLQGGQRNTIYF,TGTGCCAGCAGCTTACAGGGAGGCCAGAGAAACACCATATATTTT
-,-,TRBV20-1,TRBJ2-7,CSAPTMGPFYEQYF,TGCAGTGCACCGACTATGGGACCTTTCTACGAGCAGTACTTC
-,-,TRBV29-1,TRBJ2-1,CSVFGQYNEQFF,TGCAGCGTTTTTGGCCAGTACAATGAGCAGTTCTTC
-,TRBD2,TRBV20-1,TRBJ2-7,CSAHRLAGTNEQYF,TGCAGTGCCCATCGACTAGCGGGAACCAACGAGCAGTACTTC
-,-,TRBV4-2,TRBJ2-7,CASSQGSGIREQYF,TGTGCCAGCAGCCAAGGTTCAGGAATTCGCGAGCAGTACTTC
many,-,TRBV4-1,TRBJ1-4,CASSQDRRVNEKLFF,TGCGCCAGCAGCCAAGATAGGAGGGTTAATGAAAAACTGTTTTTT
few,-,TRBV24-1,TRBJ1-5,CATSDLGNQPQHF,TGTGCCACCAGTGATTTGGGCAATCAGCCCCAGCATTTT
-,TRBD1,TRBV30,TRBJ2-1,CAFLWGQGVNEQFF,TGTGCCTTTCTGTGGGGACAGGGGGTCAATGAGCAGTTCTTC
-,-,TRBV9,TRBJ2-3,CASSVGFPDTQYF,TGTGCCAGCAGCGTAGGTTTTCCGGATACGCAGTATTTT
many,TRBD1,TRBV9,TRBJ1-2,CASSAPLSRDRGSSGYTF,TGTGCCAGCAGCGCCCCCCTATCTAGGGACAGGGGCTCTTCTGGCTACACCTTC
-,-,TRBV10-3,TRBJ2-7,CAISERYEQYF,TGTGCCATCAGTGAGCGCTACGAGCAGTACTTC
few,TRBD1,TRBV2,TRBJ2-7,CASRTGFHEQYF,TGTGCCAGCAGGACAGGGTTTCACGAGCAGTACTTC
-,TRBD1,TRBV19,TRBJ1-2,CASSTTRQGYGYTF,TGTGCCAGTAGTACTACGCGACAGGGCTATGGCTACACCTTC
-,TRBD1,TRBV7-3,TRBJ1-2,CASSLGQDYTF,TGTGCCAGCAGCCTCGGACAGGACTACACCTTC
few,-,TRBV7-6,TRBJ2-7,CASSPSNYEQYF,TGTGCCAGCAGCCCCTCTAACTACGAGCAGTACTTC
-,-,TRBV20-1,TRBJ2-7,CSAIRVQSFGEQYF,TGCAGTGCTATAAGAGTACAGTCTTTTGGCGAGCAGTACTTC
-,TRBD1,TRBV24-1,TRBJ1-1,CATNTGADTEAFF,TGTGCCACCAATACAGGGGCGGACACTGAAGCTTTCTTT
-,TRBD2,TRBV15,TRBJ2-1,CATSSLGRDSYNEQFF,TGTGCCACCAGCAGCTTGGGGAGGGACTCCTACAATGAGCAGTTCTTC
-,TRBD1,TRBV2,TRBJ2-1,CASRGGTGNNEQFF,TGTGCCAGCAGAGGCGGGACAGGAAACAATGAGCAGTTCTTC
many,-,TRBV20-1,TRBJ1-6,CSARDMNPNSPLHF,TGCAGTGCTAGGGACATGAATCCGAATTCACCCCTCCACTTT
-,TRBD1,TRBV20-1,TRBJ1-5,CSARAGQFNQPQHF,TGCAGTGCTAGGGCGGGACAGTTCAATCAGCCCCAGCATTTT
many,-,TRBV6-1,TRBJ1-5,CASSLRRYSNQPQHF,TGTGCCAGCAGCCTACGTCGATATAGCAATCAGCCCCAGCATTTT
-,-,TRBV12-3/TRBV12-4,TRBJ1-6,CASSSVGRVSPLHF,TGTGCCAGCAGTTCGGTCGGCAGGGTTTCACCCCTCCACTTT
few,-,TRBV20-1,TRBJ2-2,CSARDRLAGELFF,TGCAGTGCTAGGGACCGGTTGGCCGGGGAGCTGTTTTTT
once,-,TRBV5-1,TRBJ2-5,CASSLRSPQETQYF,TGCGCCAGCAGCTTGAGATCGCCCCAAGAGACCCAGTACTTC
once,TRBD1,TRBV9,TRBJ2-7,CASSVGAGGIYEQYF,TGTGCCAGCAGCGTAGGGGCAGGGGGAATCTACGAGCAGTACTTC
-,-,TRBV2,TRBJ2-1,CASNTAVGLGQFF,TGTGCCAGCAACACAGCCGTGGGGCTCGGGCAGTTCTTC
many,-,TRBV7-8,TRBJ2-1,CASSLSSGSYNEQFF,TGTGCCAGCAGCCTGTCGTCGGGCTCCTACAATGAGCAGTTCTTC
-,TRBD2,TRBV6-1,TRBJ2-7,CASILGASGSFEQYF,TGTGCCAGCATCCTCGGGGCTAGCGGGAGTTTCGAGCAGTACTTC
-,-,TRBV9,TRBJ2-5,CASSATAWETQYF,TGTGCCAGCAGCGCGACGGCCTGGGAGACCCAGTACTTC
many,-,TRBV28,TRBJ1-1,CASIRTENTEAFF,TGTGCCAGCATCCGGACTGAGAACACTGAAGCTTTCTTT
few,TRBD2,TRBV15,TRBJ2-7,CATSGRKPGLANYEQYF,TGTGCCACCAGCGGAAGGAAGCCGGGACTAGCGAACTACGAGCAGTACTTC
many,TRBD2,TRBV7-2,TRBJ2-5,CASNDRTSGGPTQYF,TGTGCCAGCAACGACCGGACTAGCGGGGGCCCGACCCAGTACTTC
few,TRBD1,TRBV6-1,TRBJ1-3,CASSPPTGDSGNTIYF,TGTGCCAGCAGCCCCCCGACAGGGGACTCTGGAAACACCATATATTTT
many,-,TRBV7-9,TRBJ1-1,CASSSQSGGNTEAFF,TGTGCCAGCAGCTCCCAGTCTGGAGGGAACACTGAAGCTTTCTTT
many,-,TRBV29-1,TRBJ1-1,CSEIQGETGAFF,TGCAGCGAGATACAGGGTGAAACGGGAGCTTTCTTT
few,-,TRBV7-8,TRBJ1-6,CASSLALQGLDSPLHF,TGTGCCAGCAGCTTAGCATTACAGGGTCTTGATTCACCCCTCCACTTT
-,-,TRBV10-3,TRBJ2-7,CASRGTRYEQYF,TGTGCCAGCAGAGGAACCCGCTACGAGCAGTACTTC
many,-,TRBV11-1,TRBJ2-3,CASSLRAVSTDTQYF,TGTGCCAGCAGCTTAAGGGCGGTAAGCACAGATACGCAGTATTTT
-,-,TRBV9,TRBJ2-3,CASSGAGTRADTQYF,TGTGCCAGCAGCGGCGCCGGGACTCGAGCAGATACGCAGTATTTT
-,TRBD2,TRBV7-3,TRBJ2-5,CASSLGLAETSLKEGTQYF,TGCGCCAGCAGCTTGGGACTAGCGGAAACATCCCTAAAGGAAGGGACCCAGTACTTC
many,-,TRBV29-1,TRBJ1-3,CSVGSDGNTIYF,TGCAGCGTGGGGTCGGACGGAAACACCATATATTTT